The 6 T cell receptor beta chains below were found in one sample sequenced in a study of cytomegalovirus exposure and HLA in healthy donors (dated by TCRdb to about 2017). Libraries were prepared through the immunoSEQ multiplex PCR assay. For the multiplex PCR, a mixture combining 60 forward primers for TCR Vbeta segments and 13 reverse primers for TCR Jbeta segments was used. TCRdb retrieved this table from immuneACCESS and kept in-frame rearrangements only. Not all clones are present; in checked studies, unresolved V genes account for under half, and no reason is known for the remainder. The sample table lists some 78,000 clones, roughly three quarters of them with a count of one. The ten largest clones capture around 23% of the sample. The sample was PBMCs. The receptors were gathered from a woman in her forties or fifties in good health and CMV-seropositive.

The rearrangement uses TRBV6-5 and TRBJ1-2; D is uncertain. V was trimmed by 0 bases and J by 4 bases, leaving 6 bases between them. The CDR3 runs 13 residues. Looked up from germline, CDR1 is MNHEY and CDR2 is SVGAGI. CDR3 sequence: CASSYSTFYGYTF. CDR3 coding DNA: TGTGCCAGCAGTTACTCGACATTCTATGGCTACACCTTC.

The chain carries TRBV5-1 and TRBJ2-3; TRBD2 matches at 9 bases. With 4 bases clipped from V and 4 bases from J, the junction kept 16 bases outside the gene matches. CDR1 is SGHRS and CDR2 is YFSETQ in the germline V gene. There are 18 residues in the CDR3. CDR3 DNA sequence: TGCGCCAGCAGCGCGCGGGGGGGAGTCGCGGGGGGAGCAGATACGCAGTATTTT. It codes for CASSARGGVAGGADTQYF.

The chain joins TRBV5-1 to TRBJ1-3; tentative D call: TRBD1 (6 bases). Trimming removed 4 bases at V and 0 bases at J, with 8 bases between. CDR3 length: 14 residues. CDR1 SGHRS and CDR2 YFSETQ come from the germline V gene. CDR3 nucleotide sequence: TGCGCCAGCAGCGCGGACAGCTCTGGAAACACCATATATTTT. This translates into CASSADSSGNTIYF.

This rearrangement joins TRBV5-1 to TRBJ1-1; 7 nucleotides agree with TRBD1. The junction had 14 bases not matched to a gene; V was cut back by 0 bases and J by 12 bases. The V gene's germline CDR1 is SGHRS and CDR2 YFSETQ. The CDR3 runs 15 residues. CDR3 sequence (DNA): TGCGCCAGCAGCTTGGACTTGCGACAGGGCCTGATCTCTTTCTTT. This codes for CASSLDLRQGLISFF.

The rearrangement joins TRBV5-4 to TRBJ1-2; TRBD1 matches 7 bases. Germline trimming cut 3 bases from V and 7 bases from J; bases unmatched to any gene: 3. This CDR3 has 12 amino acids. Germline values: CDR1 SGHNT, CDR2 YYREEE (reference sequence). In DNA, the CDR3 is TGTGCCAGCAGCTCGACAGGGCTTGGCTACACCTTC. Translated: CASSSTGLGYTF.

The chain employs TRBV6-5 and TRBJ2-3, with a weak D call TRBD2 (5 bases). The V gene lost 5 bases and the J gene lost 3 bases, with 15 bases spanning the gap. CDR1 and CDR2 (germline): MNHEY, SVGAGI. This CDR3 is built from 15 residues. The CDR3 coding sequence is TGTGCCAGCAGTCCCCTGGGGAGAGGGACAGATACGCAGTATTTT. Amino acid sequence: CASSPLGRGTDTQYF.